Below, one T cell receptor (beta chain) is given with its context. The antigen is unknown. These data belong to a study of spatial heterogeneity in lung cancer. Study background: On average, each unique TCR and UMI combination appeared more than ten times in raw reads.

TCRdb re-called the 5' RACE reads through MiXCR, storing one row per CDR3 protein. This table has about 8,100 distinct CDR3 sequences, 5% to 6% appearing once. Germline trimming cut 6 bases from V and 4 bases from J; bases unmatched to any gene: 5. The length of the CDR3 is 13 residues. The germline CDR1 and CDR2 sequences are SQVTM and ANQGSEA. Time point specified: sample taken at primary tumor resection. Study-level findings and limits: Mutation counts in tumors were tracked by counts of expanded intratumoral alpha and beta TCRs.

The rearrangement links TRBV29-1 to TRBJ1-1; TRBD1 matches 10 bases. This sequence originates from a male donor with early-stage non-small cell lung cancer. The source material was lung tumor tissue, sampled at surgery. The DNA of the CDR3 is TGCAGCGTACGTTGGACAGGGGGCACTGAAGCTTTCTTT. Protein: CSVRWTGGTEAFF. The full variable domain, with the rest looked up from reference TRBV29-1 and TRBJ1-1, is SAVISQKPSRDICQRGTSLTIQCQVDSQVTMMFWYRQQPGQSLTLIATANQGSEATYESGFVIDKFPISRPNLTFSTLTVSNMSPEDSSIYLCSVRWTGGTEAFFGQGTRLTVV.